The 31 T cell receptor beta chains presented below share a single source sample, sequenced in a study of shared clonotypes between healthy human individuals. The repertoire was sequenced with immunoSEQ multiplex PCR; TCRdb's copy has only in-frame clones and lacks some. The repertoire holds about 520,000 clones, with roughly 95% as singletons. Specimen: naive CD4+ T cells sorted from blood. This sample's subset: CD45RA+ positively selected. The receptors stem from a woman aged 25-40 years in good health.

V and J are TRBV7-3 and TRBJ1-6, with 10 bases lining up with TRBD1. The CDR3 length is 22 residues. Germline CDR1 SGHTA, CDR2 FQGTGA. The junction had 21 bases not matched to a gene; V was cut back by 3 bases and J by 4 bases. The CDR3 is CASSFMGSGGRDRGIYNSPLHF. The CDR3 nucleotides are TGTGCCAGCAGCTTTATGGGCTCCGGGGGCCGGGACAGGGGAATTTATAATTCACCCCTCCACTTT.

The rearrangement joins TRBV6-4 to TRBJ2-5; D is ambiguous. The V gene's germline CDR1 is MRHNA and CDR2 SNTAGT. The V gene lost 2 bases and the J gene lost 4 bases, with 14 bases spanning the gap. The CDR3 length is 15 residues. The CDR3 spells CASSDPPNSPETQYF. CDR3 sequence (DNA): TGTGCCAGCAGTGACCCCCCTAACAGCCCAGAGACCCAGTACTTC.

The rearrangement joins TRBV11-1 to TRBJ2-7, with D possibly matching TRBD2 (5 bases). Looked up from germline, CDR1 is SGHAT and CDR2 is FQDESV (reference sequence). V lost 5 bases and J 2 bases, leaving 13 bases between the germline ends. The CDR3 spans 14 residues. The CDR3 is CASSTVGEPYEQYF. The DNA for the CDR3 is TGTGCCAGCAGCACAGTCGGGGAGCCCTACGAGCAGTACTTC.

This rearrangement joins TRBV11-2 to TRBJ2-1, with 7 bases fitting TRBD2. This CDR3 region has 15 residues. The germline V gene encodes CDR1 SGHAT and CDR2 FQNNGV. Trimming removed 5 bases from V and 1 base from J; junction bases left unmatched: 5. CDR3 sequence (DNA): TGTGCCAGCAGCGCAGCGGGATATTCCTACAATGAGCAGTTCTTC. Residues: CASSAAGYSYNEQFF.

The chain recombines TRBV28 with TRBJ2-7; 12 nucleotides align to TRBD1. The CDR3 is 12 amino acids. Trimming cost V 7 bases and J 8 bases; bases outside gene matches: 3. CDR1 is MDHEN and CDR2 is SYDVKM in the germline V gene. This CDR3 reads CASTGQGAKQYF. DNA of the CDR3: TGTGCCAGCACGGGACAGGGGGCAAAGCAGTACTTC.

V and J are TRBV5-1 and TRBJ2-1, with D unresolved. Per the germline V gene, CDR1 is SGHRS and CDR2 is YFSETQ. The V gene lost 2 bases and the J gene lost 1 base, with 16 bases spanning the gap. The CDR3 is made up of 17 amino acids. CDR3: CASSLVISPASYNEQFF. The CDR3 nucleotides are TGCGCCAGCAGCTTAGTAATTTCACCGGCGTCCTACAATGAGCAGTTCTTC.

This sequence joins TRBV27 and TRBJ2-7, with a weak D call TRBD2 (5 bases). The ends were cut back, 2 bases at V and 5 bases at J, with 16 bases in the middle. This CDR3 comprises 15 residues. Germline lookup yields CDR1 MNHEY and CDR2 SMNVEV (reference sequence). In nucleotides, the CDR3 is TGTGCCAGCAGTTTAGTTCGAGGGTGGTTCGACGAGCAGTACTTC. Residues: CASSLVRGWFDEQYF.

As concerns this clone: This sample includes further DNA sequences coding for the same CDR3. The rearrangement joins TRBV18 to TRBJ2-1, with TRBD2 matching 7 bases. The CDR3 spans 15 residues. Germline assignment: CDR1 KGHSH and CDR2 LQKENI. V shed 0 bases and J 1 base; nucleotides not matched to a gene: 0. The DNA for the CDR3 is TGTGCCAGCTCACCACCTAGCGGGTCCTACAATGAGCAGTTCTTC. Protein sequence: CASSPPSGSYNEQFF.

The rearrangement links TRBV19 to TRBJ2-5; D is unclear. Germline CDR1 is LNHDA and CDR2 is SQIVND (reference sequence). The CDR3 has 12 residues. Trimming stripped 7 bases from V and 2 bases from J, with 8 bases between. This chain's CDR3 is CASKSQQETQYF. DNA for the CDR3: TGTGCCAGTAAGAGTCAGCAAGAGACCCAGTACTTC.

The CDR3 region has the DNA TGTGCCAGCCGGGACAGGGGGGCCAATCAGCCCCAGCATTTT. The encoded protein is CASRDRGANQPQHF. The chain carries TRBV27 and TRBJ1-5; TRBD1 aligns across 11 bases. V trimming: 8 bases; J trimming: 3 bases; junction bases outside the gene matches: 3. CDR3 size: 14 residues. Germline assignment: CDR1 MNHEY and CDR2 SMNVEV (reference sequence).

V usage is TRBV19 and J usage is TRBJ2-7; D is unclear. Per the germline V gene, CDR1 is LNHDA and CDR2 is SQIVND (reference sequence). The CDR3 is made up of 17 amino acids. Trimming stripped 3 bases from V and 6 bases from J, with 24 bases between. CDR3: CASSIAWRTDSPPEQYF. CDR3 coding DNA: TGTGCCAGTAGTATTGCGTGGAGAACAGATTCGCCTCCCGAGCAGTACTTC.

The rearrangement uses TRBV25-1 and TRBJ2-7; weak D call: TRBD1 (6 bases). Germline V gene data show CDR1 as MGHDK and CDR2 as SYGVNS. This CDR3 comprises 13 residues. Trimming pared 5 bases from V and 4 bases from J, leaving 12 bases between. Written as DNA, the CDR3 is TGTGCCAGCAGTTTCGGACAGCAGTACGAGCAGTACTTC. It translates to CASSFGQQYEQYF.

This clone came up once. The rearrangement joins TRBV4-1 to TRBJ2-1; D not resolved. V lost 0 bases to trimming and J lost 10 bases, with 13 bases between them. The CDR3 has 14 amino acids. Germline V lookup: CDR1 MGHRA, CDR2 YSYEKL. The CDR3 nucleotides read TGCGCCAGCAGCCAAGATATCATAGCTGGGGAGCAGTTCTTC. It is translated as CASSQDIIAGEQFF.

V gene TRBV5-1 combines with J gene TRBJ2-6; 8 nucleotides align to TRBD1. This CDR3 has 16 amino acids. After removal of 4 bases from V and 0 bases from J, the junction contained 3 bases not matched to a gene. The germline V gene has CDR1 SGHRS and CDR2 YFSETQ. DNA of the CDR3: TGCGCCAGCAGCCTGGACAGGGCCTCTGGGGCCAACGTCCTGACTTTC. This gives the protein CASSLDRASGANVLTF.

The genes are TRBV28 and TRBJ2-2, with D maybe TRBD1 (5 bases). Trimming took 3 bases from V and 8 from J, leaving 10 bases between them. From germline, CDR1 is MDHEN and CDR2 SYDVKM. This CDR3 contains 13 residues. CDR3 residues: CASSFRERGELFF. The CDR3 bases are TGTGCCAGCAGTTTCAGGGAACGAGGGGAGCTGTTTTTT.

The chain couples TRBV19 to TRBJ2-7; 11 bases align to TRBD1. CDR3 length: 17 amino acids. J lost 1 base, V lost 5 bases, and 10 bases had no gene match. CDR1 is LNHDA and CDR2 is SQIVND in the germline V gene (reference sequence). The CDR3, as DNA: TGTGCCAGTAGTCCGCGAGGACAGGGGGCTAAATCCTACGAGCAGTACTTC. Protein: CASSPRGQGAKSYEQYF.

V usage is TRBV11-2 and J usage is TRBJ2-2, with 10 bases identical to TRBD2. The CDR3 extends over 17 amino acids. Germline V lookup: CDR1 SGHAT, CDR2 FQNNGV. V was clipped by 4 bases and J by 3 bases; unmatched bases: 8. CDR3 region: CASSWRAGGEYTGELFF. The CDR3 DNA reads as TGTGCCAGCAGCTGGAGAGCGGGAGGGGAGTACACCGGGGAGCTGTTTTTT.

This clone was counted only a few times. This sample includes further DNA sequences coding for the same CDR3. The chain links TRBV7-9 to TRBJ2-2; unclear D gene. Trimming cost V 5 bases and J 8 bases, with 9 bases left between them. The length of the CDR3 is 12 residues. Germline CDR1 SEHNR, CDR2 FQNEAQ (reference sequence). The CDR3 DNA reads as TGTGCCAGCAGCCCACCGACTGGGGAGCTGTTTTTT. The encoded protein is CASSPPTGELFF.

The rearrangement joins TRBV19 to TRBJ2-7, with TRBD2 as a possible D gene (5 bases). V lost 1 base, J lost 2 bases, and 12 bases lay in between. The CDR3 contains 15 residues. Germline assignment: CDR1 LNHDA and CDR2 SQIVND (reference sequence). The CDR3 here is CASSIVGGLTYEQYF. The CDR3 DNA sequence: TGTGCCAGTAGTATAGTTGGCGGACTGACCTACGAGCAGTACTTC.

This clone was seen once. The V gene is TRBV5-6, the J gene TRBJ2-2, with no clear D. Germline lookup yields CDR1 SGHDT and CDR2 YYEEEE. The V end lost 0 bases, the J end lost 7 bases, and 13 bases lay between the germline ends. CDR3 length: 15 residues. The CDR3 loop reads CASSLVGWAGGELFF. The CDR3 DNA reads TGTGCCAGCAGCTTGGTTGGGTGGGCCGGCGGGGAGCTGTTTTTT.

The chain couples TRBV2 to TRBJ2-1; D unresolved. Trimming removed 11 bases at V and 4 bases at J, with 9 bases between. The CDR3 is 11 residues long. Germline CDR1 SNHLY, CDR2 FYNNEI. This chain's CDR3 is CAGQRYNEQFF. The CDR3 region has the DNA TGTGCCGGCCAACGGTACAATGAGCAGTTCTTC.

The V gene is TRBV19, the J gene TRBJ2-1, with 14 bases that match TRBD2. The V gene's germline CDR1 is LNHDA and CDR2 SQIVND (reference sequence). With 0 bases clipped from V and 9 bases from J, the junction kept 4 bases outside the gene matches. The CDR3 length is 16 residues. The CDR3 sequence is CASSIDMGLAGVEQFF. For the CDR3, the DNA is TGTGCCAGTAGTATAGATATGGGACTAGCGGGAGTTGAGCAGTTCTTC.

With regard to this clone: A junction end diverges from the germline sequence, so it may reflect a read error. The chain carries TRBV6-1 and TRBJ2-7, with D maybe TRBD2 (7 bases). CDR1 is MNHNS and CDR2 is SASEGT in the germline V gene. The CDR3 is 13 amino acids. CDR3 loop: CASMGGRSDEQYF. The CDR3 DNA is TGTGCCAGCATGGGGGGGCGCTCCGACGAGCAGTACTTC.

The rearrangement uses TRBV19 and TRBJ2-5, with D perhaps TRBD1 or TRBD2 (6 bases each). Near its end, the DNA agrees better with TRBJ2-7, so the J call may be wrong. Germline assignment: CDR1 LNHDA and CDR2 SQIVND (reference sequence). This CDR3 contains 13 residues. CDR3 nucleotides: TGTGCCAGTAGTATTCGGGGGCCCTACGAGCAGTACTTC. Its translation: CASSIRGPYEQYF.

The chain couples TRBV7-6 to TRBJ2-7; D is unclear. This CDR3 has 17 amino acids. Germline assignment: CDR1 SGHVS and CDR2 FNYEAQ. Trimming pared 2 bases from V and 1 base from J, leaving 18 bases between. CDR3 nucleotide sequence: TGTGCCAGCAGCTTATCGAGACTGGGTCGTTGGTCCTACGAGCAGTACTTC. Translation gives CASSLSRLGRWSYEQYF.

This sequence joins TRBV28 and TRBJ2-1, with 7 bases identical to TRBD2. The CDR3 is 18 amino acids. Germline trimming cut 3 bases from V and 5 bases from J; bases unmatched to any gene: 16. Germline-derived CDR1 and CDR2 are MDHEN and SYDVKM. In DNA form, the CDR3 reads TGTGCCAGCAGTTTGACGATGACACGGAAACGGGGGGACAATGAGCAGTTCTTC. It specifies CASSLTMTRKRGDNEQFF.

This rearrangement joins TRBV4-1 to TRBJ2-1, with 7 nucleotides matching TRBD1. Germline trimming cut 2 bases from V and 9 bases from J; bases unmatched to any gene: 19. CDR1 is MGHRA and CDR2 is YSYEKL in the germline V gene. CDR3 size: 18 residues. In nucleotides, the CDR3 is TGCGCCAGCAGCCAACTCTACAATGTAGGACAGGCCCCCGGTGAGCAGTTCTTC. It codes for CASSQLYNVGQAPGEQFF.

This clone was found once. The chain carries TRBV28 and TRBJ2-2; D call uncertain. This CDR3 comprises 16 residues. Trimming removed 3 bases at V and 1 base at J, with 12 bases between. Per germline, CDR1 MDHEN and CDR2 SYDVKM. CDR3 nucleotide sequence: TGTGCCAGCAGTTTCTCTGGTTGGGGGAACACCGGGGAGCTGTTTTTT. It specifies CASSFSGWGNTGELFF.

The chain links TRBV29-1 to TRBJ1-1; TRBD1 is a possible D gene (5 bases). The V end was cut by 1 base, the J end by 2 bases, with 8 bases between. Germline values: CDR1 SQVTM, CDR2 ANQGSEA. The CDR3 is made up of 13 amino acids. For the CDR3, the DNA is TGCAGCGTTGAAGCCCAGGGAAACACTGAAGCTTTCTTT. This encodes CSVEAQGNTEAFF.

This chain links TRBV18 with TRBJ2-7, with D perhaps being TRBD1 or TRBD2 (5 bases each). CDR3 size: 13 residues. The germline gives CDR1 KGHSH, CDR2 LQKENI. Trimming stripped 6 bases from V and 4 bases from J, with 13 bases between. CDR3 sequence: CASSEGQRYEQYF. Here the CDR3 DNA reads TGTGCCAGCTCCGAGGGGCAGAGATACGAGCAGTACTTC. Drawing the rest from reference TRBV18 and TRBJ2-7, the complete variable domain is NAGVMQNPRHLVRRRGQEARLRCSPMKGHSHVYWYRQLPEEGLKFMVYLQKENIIDESGMPKERFSAEFPKEGPSILRIQQVVRGDSAAYFCASSEGQRYEQYFGPGTRLTVT.

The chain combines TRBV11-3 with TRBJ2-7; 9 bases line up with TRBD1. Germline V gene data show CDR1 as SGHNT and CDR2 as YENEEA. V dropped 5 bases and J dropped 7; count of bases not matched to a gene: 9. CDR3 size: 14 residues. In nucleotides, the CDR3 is TGTGCCAGCAGCCCCCGGGACAGGGAGACTGAGCAGTACTTC. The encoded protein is CASSPRDRETEQYF.